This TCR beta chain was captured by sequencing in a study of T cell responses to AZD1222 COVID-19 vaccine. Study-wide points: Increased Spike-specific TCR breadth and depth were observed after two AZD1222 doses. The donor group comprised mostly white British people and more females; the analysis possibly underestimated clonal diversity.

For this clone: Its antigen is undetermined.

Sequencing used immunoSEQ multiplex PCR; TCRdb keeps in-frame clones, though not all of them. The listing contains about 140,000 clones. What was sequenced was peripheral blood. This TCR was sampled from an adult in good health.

The DNA of the CDR3 is TGCGCCAGCAGCTTGCAGGGGTTGGCGAACACCGGGGAGCTGTTTTTT. It specifies CASSLQGLANTGELFF. This rearrangement joins TRBV5-1 to TRBJ2-2, with D perhaps TRBD1 (6 bases). V gave up 1 base and J gave up 0 bases, with 10 bases separating them. This CDR3 comprises 16 residues. The germline V gene has CDR1 SGHRS and CDR2 YFSETQ. Variable domain in full (rest from reference TRBV5-1 and TRBJ2-2): KAGVTQTPRYLIKTRGQQVTLSCSPISGHRSVSWYQQTPGQGLQFLFEYFSETQRNKGNFPGRFSGRQFSNSRSEMNVSTLELGDSALYLCASSLQGLANTGELFFGEGSRLTVL.